Listed below are T cell receptor beta chains from one sample, sequenced in a study of beta chain features in type 1 diabetes. The repertoire was sequenced with immunoSEQ multiplex PCR; TCRdb's copy has only in-frame clones and lacks some. The repertoire holds roughly 400,000 clones, with more than 12% as singletons. The material sequenced was naive CD4+ T cells from blood. The receptor set was obtained from a woman younger than 35 in good health. Both conserved end residues are part of each CDR3. A D gene is named only where the DNA matches it firmly. Not all rows give a size; the values are once, few, many and, for expanded clones, a class.

few TRBJ2-7 NA TRBV30 13 CACNPGRPYEQYF TGTGCCTGTAACCCAGGGAGGCCCTACGAGCAGTACTTC
NA TRBJ2-7 TRBD2 TRBV30 16 CAWSGGTSGRAEKQYF TGTGCCTGGAGTGGCGGGACTAGCGGGAGGGCCGAGAAGCAGTACTTC
NA TRBJ2-1 NA TRBV5-1 14 CASSLVGGPGEQFF TGCGCCAGCAGCTTAGTCGGGGGGCCTGGGGAGCAGTTCTTC
once TRBJ2-3 TRBD2 TRBV28 16 CASSGRTPRGTDTQYF TGTGCCAGCAGCGGGAGGACTCCCCGGGGGACAGATACGCAGTATTTT
few TRBJ2-7 TRBD1 TRBV5-1 13 CASSSGQDREQYF TGCGCCAGCAGCTCCGGACAGGATCGGGAGCAGTACTTC
few TRBJ2-7 TRBD2 TRBV5-4 16 CASSSPRGLAVYEQYF TGTGCCAGCAGCTCCCCTCGGGGACTAGCGGTCTACGAGCAGTACTTC
few TRBJ2-3 TRBD2 TRBV29-1 15 CSVEDTSGRLDTQYF TGCAGCGTTGAAGATACTAGCGGGAGATTAGATACGCAGTATTTT
few TRBJ2-2 NA TRBV30 14 CAWRFQSNTGELFF TGTGCCTGGAGGTTCCAGTCGAACACCGGGGAGCTGTTTTTT
NA TRBJ2-3 TRBD1 TRBV29-1 17 CGWGGTGTRSSTDTQYF TGCGGTTGGGGCGGGACAGGGACGAGGTCTAGCACAGATACGCAGTATTTT
NA TRBJ2-5 NA TRBV28 11 CASSSVETQYF TGTGCCAGCAGTTCAGTGGAGACCCAGTACTTC
few TRBJ2-4 TRBD1 TRBV14 15 CASSIIQGAGNIQYF TGTGCCAGCAGCATAATACAGGGGGCTGGAAACATTCAGTACTTC
NA TRBJ2-5 NA TRBV5-1 12 CASSLSQETQYF TGCGCCAGCAGCCTGTCCCAAGAGACCCAGTACTTC
NA TRBJ2-1 NA TRBV7-2 15 CASSEGVAVYNEQFF TGTGCCAGCAGCGAAGGGGTAGCAGTCTACAATGAGCAGTTCTTC
NA TRBJ1-5 NA TRBV16 11 CASSLGQPQHF TGTGCCAGCAGCCTCGGTCAGCCCCAGCATTTT
NA TRBJ2-5 NA TRBV10-2 12 CASSESGETQYF TGCGCCAGCAGTGAGTCCGGGGAGACCCAGTACTTC
NA TRBJ2-1 TRBD2 TRBV14 16 CASSTSGILSRNEQFF TGTGCCAGCAGTACAAGCGGGATCCTCTCGAGAAATGAGCAGTTCTTC
NA TRBJ2-6 NA TRBV28 13 CASRLSGANVLTF TGTGCCAGCAGGCTATCTGGGGCCAACGTCCTGACTTTC
few TRBJ1-1 NA TRBV23-1 10 CAPSRTEAFF TGCGCCCCCTCCCGGACTGAAGCTTTCTTT
NA TRBJ1-1 TRBD1 TRBV28 14 CASRPDRDLMGAFF TGTGCCAGCAGGCCGGACAGGGACCTCATGGGAGCTTTCTTT
few TRBJ2-7 TRBD2 TRBV30 14 CAWRLRGVLSEQYF TGTGCCTGGAGGTTGCGGGGGGTTCTTTCCGAGCAGTACTTC
NA TRBJ2-7 TRBD2 TRBV7-8 15 CASSRRLAGEYEQYF TGTGCCAGCAGCCGCCGACTAGCGGGAGAGTACGAGCAGTACTTC
NA TRBJ2-5 TRBD2 TRBV13 15 CATPGPSGNRETQYF TGTGCCACCCCGGGGCCTAGCGGGAACCGAGAGACCCAGTACTTC
NA TRBJ2-7 NA TRBV7-6 15 CASSSQGGHSYEQYF TGTGCCAGCAGCTCTCAGGGGGGTCACTCCTACGAGCAGTACTTC
NA TRBJ2-1 NA TRBV4-3 15 CASSQERGSGREQFF TGCGCCAGCAGCCAAGAAAGAGGATCCGGTCGCGAGCAGTTCTTC
NA TRBJ2-3 NA TRBV11-2 14 CASSLSSGTDTQYF TGTGCCAGCAGCCTCTCTAGCGGCACAGATACGCAGTATTTT
NA TRBJ1-1 NA TRBV6-5 14 CAISARREGTEAFF TGTGCCATCAGTGCTCGGAGAGAGGGCACTGAAGCTTTCTTT
NA TRBJ1-2 TRBD1 TRBV7-2 14 CASSFSQGEGGYTF TGTGCCAGCAGCTTTAGCCAGGGGGAAGGCGGCTACACCTTC
few TRBJ1-5 NA TRBV5-1 13 CASSLAGSQPQHF TGCGCCAGCAGCTTGGCGGGGTCCCAGCCCCAGCATTTT
NA TRBJ2-7 NA TRBV5-1 13 CASSWDISYEQYF TGCGCCAGCAGCTGGGACATTTCCTACGAGCAGTACTTC
few TRBJ2-2 TRBD1 TRBV7-2 14 CASSRQGAYGELFF TGTGCCAGCAGTCGACAGGGGGCTTACGGGGAGCTGTTTTTT
NA TRBJ1-1 TRBD1 TRBV28 12 CASSWTGTEAFF TGTGCCAGCAGTTGGACAGGGACTGAAGCTTTCTTT
few TRBJ1-2 NA TRBV6-5 14 CASSPFSAGYGYTF TGTGCCAGCAGTCCGTTTTCGGCGGGTTATGGCTACACCTTC
NA TRBJ2-3 TRBD2 TRBV29-1 14 CSVDSGRRTDTQYF TGCAGCGTAGATAGCGGGAGACGCACAGATACGCAGTATTTT
NA TRBJ2-2 NA TRBV9 16 CASSADAGGGTGELFF TGTGCCAGCAGCGCAGACGCCGGGGGAGGCACCGGGGAGCTGTTTTTT
NA TRBJ2-4 NA TRBV18 14 CASSPPTDYNIQYF TGTGCCAGCTCACCACCCACGGACTACAACATTCAGTACTTC
NA TRBJ1-5 TRBD1 TRBV28 15 CASSVGQGANQPQHF TGTGCCAGCAGTGTCGGACAGGGGGCAAATCAGCCCCAGCATTTT
few TRBJ2-5 NA TRBV27 11 CASKRAETQYF TGTGCCAGCAAGAGGGCAGAGACCCAGTACTTC
NA TRBJ2-7 TRBD1 TRBV7-9 13 CASSLQASGGKYF TGTGCCAGCAGCTTGCAAGCCTCAGGGGGCAAGTACTTC
NA TRBJ2-2 TRBD2 TRBV5-4 15 CASSPSGSRTGELFF TGTGCCAGCAGCCCCAGCGGGAGTAGGACCGGGGAGCTGTTTTTT
NA TRBJ2-5 NA TRBV30 12 CAWGGAGETQYF TGTGCCTGGGGGGGGGCAGGGGAGACCCAGTACTTC